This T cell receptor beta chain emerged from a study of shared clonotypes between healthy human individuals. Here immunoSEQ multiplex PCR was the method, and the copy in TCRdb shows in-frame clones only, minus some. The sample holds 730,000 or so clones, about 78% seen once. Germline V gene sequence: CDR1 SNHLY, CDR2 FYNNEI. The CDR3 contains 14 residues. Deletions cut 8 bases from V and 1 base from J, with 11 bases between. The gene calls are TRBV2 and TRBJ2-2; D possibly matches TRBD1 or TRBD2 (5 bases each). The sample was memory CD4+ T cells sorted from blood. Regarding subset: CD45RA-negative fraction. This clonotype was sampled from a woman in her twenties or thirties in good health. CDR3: CASRLGGNTGELFF. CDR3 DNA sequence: TGTGCCAGCCGCCTTGGGGGGAACACCGGGGAGCTGTTTTTT.